These T cell receptor beta chains were read from a single sample in a study of neurological immune-mediated disorders. One entry per CDR3 protein results from TCRdb running MiXCR on the 5' RACE reads. This sample yields about 50,000 distinct CDR3 sequences, of which about 9.3% are seen a single time; approximately 5.3% belongs to the top ten. The sample was PBMCs. These receptors were collected from a man aged 70 or older with HTLV-1-associated myelopathy (HAM/TSP). Each CDR3 is given with its conserved first and last residue. A D gene is named only where the DNA matches it firmly. Clone size is stated in some rows and not others, as once, few, many or a class when expanded.

CDR3aa	CDR3nt	abundance	d_gene	v_gene	j_gene
CASSLASSGRSNEQFF	TGTGCCAGCAGCTTAGCCTCTAGCGGGAGATCTAATGAGCAGTTCTTC	many	TRBD2	TRBV7-2	TRBJ2-1
CASSPLEEVTDTQYF	TGTGCCAGCAGCCCTCTCGAGGAGGTCACAGATACGCAGTATTTT	many	-	TRBV7-2	TRBJ2-3
CASSSREGSTDTQYF	TGTGCCAGCAGCTCCCGGGAGGGCTCAACAGATACGCAGTATTTT	many	TRBD2	TRBV7-2	TRBJ2-3
CVSSPQGTGRMRNEQYF	TGTGTCAGCTCACCTCAGGGAACAGGCAGGATGAGGAACGAGCAGTACTTC	-	-	TRBV18	TRBJ2-7
CASSARGVSSFEQYF	TGTGCCAGCAGCGCCCGGGGGGTAAGCTCCTTCGAGCAGTACTTC	-	TRBD2	TRBV9	TRBJ2-7
CAGQGRGVLDQPQHF	TGTGCCGGCCAAGGTCGGGGGGTTCTGGATCAGCCCCAGCATTTT	many	-	TRBV28	TRBJ1-5
CASSLDWQGAREQYF	TGCGCCAGCAGCTTGGACTGGCAGGGGGCACGCGAGCAGTACTTC	medium-sized	TRBD1	TRBV5-1	TRBJ2-7
CASGREAEGTQYF	TGCGCCAGCGGGCGGGAGGCCGAGGGTACGCAGTATTTT	many	TRBD2	TRBV5-1	TRBJ2-3
CATSRARGQNLYNEQFF	TGTGCCACCAGCAGAGCGCGGGGACAGAATCTTTACAATGAGCAGTTCTTC	many	-	TRBV15	TRBJ2-1
CASSLGVHTGQPQHF	TGCGCCAGCAGCTTGGGGGTACACACGGGTCAGCCCCAACATTTT	-	-	TRBV5-1	TRBJ1-5
CASKLAGAYEQYF	TGTGCCAGCAAGCTAGCGGGAGCCTACGAGCAGTACTTC	many	TRBD2	TRBV11-2	TRBJ2-7
CSANDPLGPGANVLTF	TGCAGTGCTAACGACCCGCTGGGCCCTGGGGCCAACGTCCTGACTTTC	few	-	TRBV20-1	TRBJ2-6
CASSSGLGGTEAFF	TGTGCCAGCAGTTCGGGACTAGGGGGCACTGAAGCTTTCTTT	many	-	TRBV6-5	TRBJ1-1
CASSRLASYEQYF	TGTGCCAGCAGCCGACTAGCGTCGTACGAGCAGTACTTC	many	TRBD2	TRBV6-1	TRBJ2-7
CAIRGTGRYEQFF	TGTGCCATCAGGGGTACAGGGCGGTATGAGCAGTTCTTC	many	-	TRBV10-3	TRBJ2-1
CASSQRGGPSQETQYF	TGTGCCAGCAGCCAGCGGGGGGGACCAAGCCAAGAGACCCAGTACTTC	medium-sized	TRBD2	TRBV7-9	TRBJ2-5
CASSGTSGGRDNEQFF	TGTGCCAGCAGCGGGACTAGCGGGGGCAGGGACAATGAGCAGTTCTTC	many	TRBD2	TRBV6-5	TRBJ2-1
CSVPPSMPYEQYF	TGCAGTGTCCCCCCCAGTATGCCCTACGAGCAGTACTTC	many	-	TRBV20-1	TRBJ2-7
CASSEGQGFYTDTQYF	TGTGCCAGCAGTGAGGGGCAGGGCTTTTACACAGATACGCAGTATTTT	many	-	TRBV2	TRBJ2-3
CASSSDRGQDYGYTF	TGCGCCAGCAGCTCCGACAGGGGGCAGGACTATGGCTACACCTTC	many	TRBD1	TRBV5-1	TRBJ1-2
CASSSSGGLVTEAFF	TGTGCCAGCAGCTCAAGCGGGGGTTTGGTCACTGAAGCTTTCTTT	many	-	TRBV7-9	TRBJ1-1
CASSERRVDTEAFF	TGTGCCAGCAGCGAGCGGAGGGTGGACACTGAAGCTTTCTTT	medium-sized	-	TRBV9	TRBJ1-1
CASSSGLAAATYNEQFF	TGTGCCAGCAGCTCCGGACTAGCGGCAGCAACCTACAATGAGCAGTTCTTC	many	TRBD2	TRBV3-1	TRBJ2-1
CSAEAGATSNTGELFF	TGCAGTGCCGAGGCGGGCGCTACTTCGAACACCGGGGAGCTGTTTTTT	many	-	TRBV20-1	TRBJ2-2
CASSLVGDSYNEQFF	TGTGCCAGCAGCTTGGTAGGCGACTCCTACAATGAGCAGTTCTTC	many	-	TRBV5-5	TRBJ2-1
CASSLAGASETQYF	TGTGCCAGCAGCTTAGCGGGGGCTAGTGAGACCCAGTACTTC	many	-	TRBV7-2	TRBJ2-5
CSARTRNNEQFF	TGCAGTGCTAGAACTCGGAACAATGAGCAGTTCTTC	many	-	TRBV20-1	TRBJ2-1
CASSSLRREIHGELFF	TGTGCCAGCAGTTCCCTTAGGAGGGAGATTCACGGGGAGCTGTTTTTT	many	-	TRBV5-5	TRBJ2-2
CASSLGQGFSYEQYF	TGTGCCAGCAGTCTGGGACAGGGATTTTCCTACGAGCAGTACTTC	many	TRBD1	TRBV27	TRBJ2-7
CASSTSTGTGKTQYF	TGCGCCAGCAGCACCTCGACCGGGACCGGGAAAACCCAGTACTTC	many	-	TRBV5-1	TRBJ2-5
CSVSGGSNQPQHF	TGCAGCGTATCAGGGGGGAGCAATCAGCCCCAGCATTTT	-	TRBD1	TRBV29-1	TRBJ1-5
CASSSWEREAGEQYF	TGTGCCAGCAGCTCCTGGGAGCGGGAGGCCGGCGAGCAGTACTTC	many	TRBD2	TRBV7-8	TRBJ2-7
CASSLSGSTVGSYEQYF	TGTGCCAGCAGCTTAAGTGGCTCAACCGTGGGATCCTACGAGCAGTACTTC	many	-	TRBV7-2	TRBJ2-7
CASSFRGHTEAFF	TGTGCCAGCAGTTTCCGCGGCCACACTGAAGCTTTCTTT	many	-	TRBV6-2/TRBV6-3	TRBJ1-1
CASSLNGREQFF	TGTGCCAGCAGCTTAAACGGGAGGGAACAGTTCTTC	many	TRBD2	TRBV13	TRBJ2-1
CASLIGAGGGRNTQYF	TGTGCCAGCCTCATAGGCGCGGGAGGAGGTAGAAATACGCAGTATTTT	many	TRBD2	TRBV2	TRBJ2-3
CASSFDGTRTDTQYF	TGTGCCAGCAGCTTTGACGGGACTCGGACAGATACGCAGTATTTT	many	-	TRBV7-3	TRBJ2-3
CASSQSPGTGPDEQYF	TGCGCCAGCAGCCAATCCCCCGGGACAGGGCCGGACGAGCAGTACTTC	many	TRBD1	TRBV4-3	TRBJ2-7
CSAIQGNQPQHF	TGCAGTGCTATCCAGGGCAATCAGCCCCAGCATTTT	many	-	TRBV20-1	TRBJ1-5
CASSLSTGSRSYEQYF	TGTGCCAGCAGTTTATCGACCGGCAGTAGGTCCTACGAGCAGTACTTC	many	-	TRBV27	TRBJ2-7
CASSFRQGRNQPQHF	TGTGCCAGCAGTTTCCGACAGGGGCGCAATCAGCCCCAGCATTTT	many	TRBD1	TRBV12-3/TRBV12-4	TRBJ1-5